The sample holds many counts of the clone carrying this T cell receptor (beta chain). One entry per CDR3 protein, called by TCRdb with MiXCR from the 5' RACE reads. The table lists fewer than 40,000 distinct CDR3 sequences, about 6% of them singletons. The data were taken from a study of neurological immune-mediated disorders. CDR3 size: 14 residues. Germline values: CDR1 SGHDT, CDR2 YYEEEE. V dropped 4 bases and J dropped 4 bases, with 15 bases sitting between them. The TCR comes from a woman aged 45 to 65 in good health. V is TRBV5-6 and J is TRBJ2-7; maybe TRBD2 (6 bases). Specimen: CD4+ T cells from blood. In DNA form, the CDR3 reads TGTGCCAGCAGCCCGGGACTCGACACTTACGAGCAGTACTTC. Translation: CASSPGLDTYEQYF.